Listed below are T cell receptor beta chains from one sample, sequenced in a study of technical replicates of blood from a few donors. TCRdb's copy holds only in-frame clones and misses some; the assay was immunoSEQ multiplex PCR. The sample records 65,000 to 85,000 clones, around 90% being singletons. The sequenced sample was T cells isolated from PBMCs. Every receptor here comes from a human donor in good health. Each CDR3 is given with its conserved first and last residue. The order of the fields is J gene, V gene, D gene, clone size, CDR3 protein, CDR3 DNA. A D gene is named only where the DNA matches it firmly. The size of a clone is reported for some rows only, either as once, few or many, or as a class for expanded clones.

J: TRBJ2-5
V: TRBV18
D: TRBD2
size: NA
CDR3: CASQSGRERRETQYF
DNA: TGTGCCAGCCAATCAGGGAGGGAGAGGAGAGAGACCCAGTACTTC

J: TRBJ2-5
V: TRBV6-5
D: NA
size: NA
CDR3: CASSYNLPGAEETQYF
DNA: TGTGCCAGCAGTTACAACCTCCCAGGGGCGGAGGAGACCCAGTACTTC

J: TRBJ2-6
V: TRBV10-3
D: TRBD2
size: NA
CDR3: CATSRGRGGSGANVLTF
DNA: TGTGCCACTTCACGCGGAAGGGGAGGGTCTGGGGCCAACGTCCTGACTTTC

J: TRBJ2-1
V: TRBV27
D: TRBD2
size: NA
CDR3: CASSFRGGPGYYNEQFF
DNA: TGTGCCAGCAGTTTTCGGGGGGGTCCTGGCTACTACAATGAGCAGTTCTTC

J: TRBJ1-5
V: TRBV4-1
D: NA
size: NA
CDR3: CASSPLTGPYSNQPQHF
DNA: TGCGCCAGCAGCCCCCTGACGGGTCCTTATAGCAATCAGCCCCAGCATTTT

J: TRBJ1-6
V: TRBV9
D: NA
size: NA
CDR3: CASSPKGGGATNSPLHF
DNA: TGTGCCAGCAGCCCCAAAGGAGGGGGGGCGACTAATTCACCCCTCCACTTT

J: TRBJ2-2
V: TRBV10-1
D: TRBD2
size: NA
CDR3: CARGTSGPGGELFF
DNA: TGCGCCAGGGGGACTAGCGGCCCGGGGGGGGAGCTGTTTTTT

J: TRBJ2-7
V: TRBV19
D: TRBD2
size: NA
CDR3: CASSISGLAGGQSYEQYF
DNA: TGTGCCAGTAGTATATCGGGACTAGCGGGAGGGCAATCCTACGAGCAGTACTTC

J: TRBJ2-3
V: TRBV12-5
D: NA
size: NA
CDR3: CASGRQGTDTQYF
DNA: TGTGCTAGTGGCCGACAGGGCACAGATACGCAGTATTTT

J: TRBJ1-2
V: TRBV10-3
D: NA
size: NA
CDR3: CAISESDRTNYGYTF
DNA: TGTGCCATCAGTGAGTCTGACAGGACTAACTATGGCTACACCTTC

J: TRBJ2-1
V: TRBV5-4
D: TRBD2
size: NA
CDR3: CASSYIGLAGNEQFF
DNA: TGTGCCAGCAGTTATATTGGTCTAGCGGGAAATGAGCAGTTCTTC

J: TRBJ2-2
V: TRBV19
D: TRBD2
size: NA
CDR3: CASSMGLAGGPDGELFF
DNA: TGTGCCAGTAGTATGGGACTAGCGGGAGGGCCGGACGGGGAGCTGTTTTTT

J: TRBJ1-6
V: TRBV19
D: NA
size: NA
CDR3: CASSLEGFGSPLHF
DNA: TGTGCCAGTAGCCTAGAGGGTTTTGGGTCACCCCTCCACTTT

J: TRBJ1-5
V: TRBV2
D: NA
size: NA
CDR3: CASRNRVGQPQHF
DNA: TGTGCCAGCAGAAACAGGGTTGGGCAGCCCCAGCATTTT

J: TRBJ1-5
V: TRBV30
D: NA
size: NA
CDR3: CAWSVVSGSNQPQHF
DNA: TGTGCCTGGAGTGTGGTGTCGGGAAGCAATCAGCCCCAGCATTTT

J: TRBJ1-3
V: TRBV28
D: NA
size: NA
CDR3: CASTDRQSANTIYF
DNA: TGTGCCAGCACCGACCGACAGTCTGCGAACACCATATATTTT

J: TRBJ2-3
V: TRBV7-3
D: TRBD1
size: NA
CDR3: CASSSGQGGSTQYF
DNA: TGTGCCAGCAGCTCCGGACAGGGCGGCTCTACGCAGTATTTT

J: TRBJ2-3
V: TRBV5-1
D: NA
size: NA
CDR3: CASYLRQEPDTQYF
DNA: TGCGCCAGCTATCTCCGACAGGAGCCAGATACGCAGTATTTT

J: TRBJ2-2
V: TRBV10-1
D: NA
size: once
CDR3: CASSRDTANTGELFF
DNA: TGCGCCAGCAGCCGGGACACCGCGAACACCGGGGAGCTGTTTTTT

J: TRBJ2-7
V: TRBV6-1
D: NA
size: NA
CDR3: CASTATGLTYEQYF
DNA: TGTGCCAGCACGGCCACAGGGCTTACCTACGAGCAGTACTTC

J: TRBJ1-2
V: TRBV6-5
D: TRBD1
size: once
CDR3: CASKRQGASNYGYTF
DNA: TGTGCCAGCAAGCGGCAGGGGGCTTCTAACTATGGCTACACCTTC

J: TRBJ1-5
V: TRBV18
D: TRBD1
size: NA
CDR3: CASSGTGDQPQHF
DNA: TGTGCCAGCTCCGGGACAGGGGATCAGCCCCAGCATTTT

J: TRBJ2-1
V: TRBV7-8
D: TRBD2
size: NA
CDR3: CASSLERLANEQFF
DNA: TGTGCCAGCAGCTTAGAACGACTAGCCAATGAGCAGTTCTTC

J: TRBJ2-1
V: TRBV7-2
D: NA
size: once
CDR3: CASSLARLDRRNEQFF
DNA: TGTGCCAGCAGCTTAGCGAGACTCGACCGCCGCAATGAGCAGTTCTTC

J: TRBJ1-2
V: TRBV5-4
D: NA
size: NA
CDR3: CASSLGDKLQGYTF
DNA: TGTGCCAGCAGCTTAGGGGACAAATTACAGGGCTACACCTTC

J: TRBJ1-1
V: TRBV7-9
D: TRBD1
size: NA
CDR3: CASSMTGFYTEAFF
DNA: TGTGCCAGCAGCATGACAGGGTTTTACACTGAAGCTTTCTTT

J: TRBJ2-7
V: TRBV27
D: NA
size: NA
CDR3: CASSSSRRGYEQYF
DNA: TGTGCCAGCAGTTCATCACGGAGGGGATACGAGCAGTACTTC

J: TRBJ2-1
V: TRBV11-3
D: TRBD2
size: NA
CDR3: CASSFSSSGRVGEQFF
DNA: TGTGCCAGCAGCTTTTCATCTAGCGGGAGGGTCGGTGAGCAGTTCTTC

J: TRBJ1-5
V: TRBV5-1
D: NA
size: NA
CDR3: CASSLGLFNDEPQHF
DNA: TGCGCCAGCAGCTTGGGACTTTTTAACGATGAGCCCCAGCATTTT

J: TRBJ1-5
V: TRBV2
D: TRBD1
size: NA
CDR3: CASSGDRIAFSNQPQHF
DNA: TGTGCCAGCAGTGGGGACAGGATAGCCTTTAGCAATCAGCCCCAGCATTTT

J: TRBJ2-7
V: TRBV7-8
D: NA
size: NA
CDR3: CASSLGEGYEQYF
DNA: TGTGCCAGCAGCTTAGGCGAGGGCTACGAGCAGTACTTC

J: TRBJ2-5
V: TRBV9
D: NA
size: NA
CDR3: CASSVAEGTPVYF
DNA: NA

J: TRBJ1-1
V: TRBV25-1
D: NA
size: NA
CDR3: CASSCRATEAFF
DNA: TGTGCCAGCAGTTGCAGGGCCACTGAAGCTTTCTTT

J: TRBJ2-3
V: TRBV12-5
D: TRBD1
size: NA
CDR3: CASGLVLDRGQADTQYF
DNA: TGTGCTAGTGGTTTGGTACTGGACAGGGGGCAGGCAGATACGCAGTATTTT

J: TRBJ1-6
V: TRBV30
D: TRBD1
size: few
CDR3: CACTIGTENSPLHF
DNA: TGTGCCTGTACTATTGGGACAGAAAATTCACCCCTCCACTTT

J: TRBJ2-2
V: TRBV6-5
D: NA
size: few
CDR3: CASRLRGTRELFF
DNA: TGTGCCAGCAGACTACGAGGGACAAGGGAGCTGTTTTTT

J: TRBJ2-2
V: TRBV2
D: TRBD2
size: once
CDR3: CASSQTRGLAGGKNTGELFF
DNA: TGTGCCAGCAGTCAAACGAGAGGACTAGCGGGGGGAAAGAACACCGGGGAGCTGTTTTTT

J: TRBJ1-5
V: TRBV10-3
D: NA
size: NA
CDR3: CAIRGQLNQPQHF
DNA: TGTGCCATCAGAGGACAGCTGAATCAGCCCCAGCATTTT

J: TRBJ2-5
V: TRBV27
D: NA
size: NA
CDR3: CASTSLWGLEETQYF
DNA: TGTGCCAGCACTTCCCTTTGGGGCTTAGAGGAGACCCAGTACTTC

J: TRBJ2-7
V: TRBV14
D: TRBD1
size: NA
CDR3: CASSQDKGQGAFYEQYF
DNA: TGTGCCAGCAGCCAAGATAAAGGACAGGGGGCTTTCTACGAGCAGTACTTC

J: TRBJ2-1
V: TRBV11-3
D: NA
size: NA
CDR3: CASSLVAGPYNEQFF
DNA: TGTGCCAGCAGCTTAGTTGCGGGGCCTTACAATGAGCAGTTCTTC

J: TRBJ2-7
V: TRBV4-1
D: TRBD2
size: NA
CDR3: CASSPSLAGGQFYEQYF
DNA: TGCGCCAGCAGCCCATCGCTAGCGGGAGGGCAGTTCTACGAGCAGTACTTC

J: TRBJ2-5
V: TRBV11-2
D: TRBD1
size: once
CDR3: CASSYPSDRGETQYF
DNA: TGTGCCAGCAGCTACCCCTCAGACAGGGGGGAGACCCAGTACTTC

J: TRBJ1-1
V: TRBV28
D: NA
size: NA
CDR3: CASSSYPLTGSSNTEAFF
DNA: TGTGCCAGCAGTTCCTACCCCCTTACAGGGAGCTCCAACACTGAAGCTTTCTTT

J: TRBJ2-5
V: TRBV5-4
D: TRBD2
size: NA
CDR3: CASSVVGAGGRETQYF
DNA: TGTGCCAGCAGCGTGGTCGGCGCGGGGGGGCGGGAGACCCAGTACTTC

J: TRBJ2-7
V: TRBV29-1
D: NA
size: NA
CDR3: CSVAAPAGFEQYF
DNA: TGCAGCGTTGCGGCCCCCGCGGGTTTCGAGCAGTACTTC

J: TRBJ2-1
V: TRBV29-1
D: NA
size: NA
CDR3: CSALLDSYNEQFF
DNA: TGCAGCGCCCTATTGGACAGTTACAATGAGCAGTTCTTC

J: TRBJ2-3
V: TRBV6-6
D: TRBD2
size: once
CDR3: CASLAGESTDTQYF
DNA: TGTGCCAGCCTAGCGGGAGAGAGCACAGATACGCAGTATTTT